One and the same sample provided the 10 T cell receptor beta chains below, sequenced in a study of blood T cell repertoires in COVID-19. Here immunoSEQ multiplex PCR was the method, and the copy in TCRdb shows in-frame clones only, minus some. The sample has about 80,000 clones; less than 85% are singletons. Sequencing input: peripheral blood. The receptors were sampled from a man between 65 and 80 years old with active or convalescent COVID-19.

The chain carries TRBV6-2 or TRBV6-3 and TRBJ2-5; 7 bases map to TRBD2. The germline CDR1 and CDR2 sequences are MNHEY and SVGEGT. Trimming cost V 2 bases and J 7 bases; bases outside gene matches: 4. This CDR3 has 13 amino acids. Written as DNA, the CDR3 is TGTGCCAGCAGTTACATCTGGGGGGGGACCCAGTACTTC. Translating gives CASSYIWGGTQYF.

This clone has only a few counts. V is TRBV11-3 and J is TRBJ1-1, with a possible D match to TRBD1 (5 bases). Germline loops: CDR1 SGHNT, CDR2 YENEEA. V was pared by 5 bases and J by 11 bases, with 15 bases between. The CDR3 totals 12 residues. The CDR3 nucleotides are TGTGCCAGCAGCGGGAGGGGCGTGATCGCTTTCTTT. Residues: CASSGRGVIAFF.

This clone was picked up many times. This rearrangement joins TRBV5-5 to TRBJ1-3, with a weak D call TRBD1 (5 bases). CDR1 is SGHKS, CDR2 YYEKEE, per germline (reference sequence). The CDR3 is 15 amino acids. The V gene lost 6 bases and the J gene lost 0 bases, with 13 bases spanning the gap. For the CDR3, the DNA is TGTGCCAGCACCCCCGGGGACTACTCTGGAAACACCATATATTTT. Translated: CASTPGDYSGNTIYF.

J is TRBJ2-1 and V is TRBV28, with TRBD2 matching over 14 bases. Per germline, CDR1 MDHEN and CDR2 SYDVKM. V shed 6 bases and J 7 bases; nucleotides not matched to a gene: 5. This CDR3 comprises 15 residues. The CDR3 region is CASSRTSGGINEQFF. CDR3 bases: TGTGCCAGCAGCCGGACTAGCGGGGGGATAAATGAGCAGTTCTTC. Looking up the rest from reference TRBV28 and TRBJ2-1 gives the full variable domain: DVKVTQSSRYLVKRTGEKVFLECVQDMDHENMFWYRQDPGLGLRLIYFSYDVKMKEKGDIPEGYSVSREKKERFSLILESASTNQTSMYLCASSRTSGGINEQFFGPGTRLTVL.

This chain connects TRBV6-5 to TRBJ2-1; D call uncertain. The CDR3 is 11 residues long. Germline loops: CDR1 MNHEY, CDR2 SVGAGI. The V gene lost 6 bases and the J gene lost 10 bases, with 10 bases spanning the gap. CDR3 DNA: TGTGCCAGCAGGTCTCAGAGGGAGCAGTTCTTC. As protein: CASRSQREQFF.

The chain uses TRBV29-1 and TRBJ2-3; D remains unclear. Trimming removed 1 base at V and 6 bases at J, with 8 bases between. Germline V lookup: CDR1 SQVTM, CDR2 ANQGSEA. CDR3 size: 12 residues. The CDR3: CSVEVFSDTQYF. In nucleotides, the CDR3 is TGCAGCGTTGAAGTTTTTTCTGATACGCAGTATTTT.

This clone appeared once. The V call is TRBV7-9, the J call TRBJ1-1; 7 bases map to TRBD1. Germline loops: CDR1 SEHNR, CDR2 FQNEAQ (reference sequence). With V trimmed by 4 bases and J by 0 bases, 2 bases remained unmatched. The CDR3 has 14 residues. CDR3 loop: CASSSTGMNTEAFF. As DNA, the CDR3 is TGTGCCAGCAGCTCGACAGGGATGAACACTGAAGCTTTCTTT. Full variable domain (missing parts from reference TRBV7-9 and TRBJ1-1): DTGVSQNPRHKITKRGQNVTFRCDPISEHNRLYWYRQTLGQGPEFLTYFQNEAQLEKSRLLSDRFSAERPKGSFSTLEIQRTEQGDSAMYLCASSSTGMNTEAFFGQGTRLTVV.

The chain uses TRBV5-1 and TRBJ1-6; weak D call: TRBD1 (5 bases). There are 14 residues in the CDR3. Germline CDR1 is SGHRS and CDR2 is YFSETQ. The germline V and J ends were trimmed by 5 bases and 6 bases, with 12 bases remaining between them. The CDR3 protein is CASRGDSVNSPLHF. The CDR3 DNA reads as TGCGCCAGCAGAGGAGACAGCGTTAATTCACCCCTCCACTTT.

This clone appeared a single time. The chain employs TRBV16 and TRBJ2-7; 9 positions agree with TRBD1. Germline loops: CDR1 KGHSY, CDR2 FQNENV. CDR3 length: 15 residues. CDR3: CASSQDLPGTGSYPV. In DNA, the CDR3 is TGTGCCAGCAGCCAGGACCTCCCCGGGACAGGGTCCTATCCGGTC.

This clone showed up just once. V and J are TRBV7-9 and TRBJ2-3, with D uncertain. The CDR3 is 15 residues long. Per germline, CDR1 SEHNR and CDR2 FQNEAQ (reference sequence). V was clipped by 5 bases and J by 2 bases, with 14 bases between them. CDR3 residues: CASSPPGPTTDTQYF. CDR3 sequence (DNA): TGTGCCAGCAGCCCACCGGGTCCCACCACAGATACGCAGTATTTT.